Listed below are T cell receptor beta chains from one sample, sequenced in a study of T cells in Graves' hyperthyroidism and ophthalmopathy. TCRdb reprocessed the multiplex PCR reads via MiXCR and lists one record per CDR3 protein. The profile covers 500,000 to 550,000 distinct CDR3 sequences, with around 20% appearing a single time and roughly 44% taken by the ten largest. Material: blood. These receptors originate from a man between 40 and 49 years old with Graves' ophthalmopathy. CDR3s include the opening cysteine and the closing phenylalanine or tryptophan. A D gene is named only where the DNA matches it firmly. Clone size is given for some rows only: seen once, a few or many times, or a class if the clone is expanded.

clone_size: few; d_call: .; j_call: TRBJ1-1; v_call: TRBV12-3/TRBV12-4; cdr3_aa: CASRTGISWNTEAFF; cdr3_nt: TGTGCCAGCAGAACAGGGATTTCTTGGAACACTGAAGCTTTCTTT
clone_size: .; d_call: .; j_call: TRBJ2-2; v_call: TRBV24-1; cdr3_aa: CATSQNQGNTGELFF; cdr3_nt: TGTGCCACCAGTCAAAATCAGGGGAACACCGGGGAGCTGTTTTTT
clone_size: .; d_call: TRBD1; j_call: TRBJ2-2; v_call: TRBV5-1; cdr3_aa: CASSPGQSTTGELFF; cdr3_nt: TGCGCCAGCAGCCCGGGACAGTCAACCACCGGGGAGCTGTTTTTT
clone_size: .; d_call: .; j_call: TRBJ1-4; v_call: TRBV4-1; cdr3_aa: CASSRSTEINEKLFF; cdr3_nt: TGCGCCAGCAGCCGTTCTACCGAGATTAATGAAAAACTGTTTTTT
clone_size: many; d_call: .; j_call: TRBJ1-1; v_call: TRBV12-3/TRBV12-4; cdr3_aa: CASSFSGRTTEAFF; cdr3_nt: TGTGCCAGCAGTTTCTCGGGGAGGACCACTGAAGCTTTCTTT
clone_size: .; d_call: .; j_call: TRBJ2-2; v_call: TRBV20-1; cdr3_aa: CSARGVIDSSTGELFF; cdr3_nt: TGCAGTGCTAGAGGGGTAATCGACAGCAGCACCGGGGAGCTGTTTTTT
clone_size: many; d_call: .; j_call: TRBJ2-1; v_call: TRBV3-1; cdr3_aa: CASSLHNEQFF; cdr3_nt: TGTGCCAGCAGCCTTCATAATGAGCAGTTCTTC
clone_size: many; d_call: TRBD1; j_call: TRBJ2-7; v_call: TRBV5-1; cdr3_aa: CASSLAAGGNEQYF; cdr3_nt: TGCGCCAGCAGCTTGGCGGCAGGGGGCAACGAGCAGTACTTC
clone_size: few; d_call: .; j_call: TRBJ2-1; v_call: TRBV20-1; cdr3_aa: CSALSSPTYNEQFF; cdr3_nt: TGCAGTGCTTTATCTTCACCGACCTACAATGAGCAGTTCTTC
clone_size: many; d_call: TRBD2; j_call: TRBJ2-3; v_call: TRBV5-1; cdr3_aa: CASRGLAGSSTDTQYF; cdr3_nt: TGCGCCAGCAGAGGGCTAGCGGGGTCGAGCACAGATACGCAGTATTTT
clone_size: few; d_call: .; j_call: TRBJ2-1; v_call: TRBV20-1; cdr3_aa: CSAVLYSSSYNEQFF; cdr3_nt: TGCAGTGCTGTTCTATACAGTAGCTCCTACAATGAGCAGTTCTTC
clone_size: few; d_call: TRBD2; j_call: TRBJ2-7; v_call: TRBV15; cdr3_aa: CATSRVGLAGDHEQYF; cdr3_nt: TGTGCCACCAGCAGAGTCGGGCTAGCGGGAGACCACGAGCAGTACTTC
clone_size: many; d_call: .; j_call: TRBJ1-2; v_call: TRBV19; cdr3_aa: CASRDDRLYGYTF; cdr3_nt: TGTGCCAGTCGGGACGACAGGCTGTATGGCTACACCTTC
clone_size: few; d_call: TRBD2; j_call: TRBJ2-5; v_call: TRBV10-2; cdr3_aa: CASSTSGGYETQYF; cdr3_nt: TGCGCCAGCAGCACTAGCGGGGGGTACGAGACCCAGTACTTC
clone_size: many; d_call: .; j_call: TRBJ2-3; v_call: TRBV11-2; cdr3_aa: CASSSIPDTQYF; cdr3_nt: TGTGCCAGCAGCTCGATTCCAGATACGCAGTATTTT
clone_size: .; d_call: TRBD2; j_call: TRBJ2-1; v_call: TRBV20-1; cdr3_aa: CSARDVAGSYNEQFF; cdr3_nt: TGCAGTGCTAGAGACGTAGCGGGAAGCTACAATGAGCAGTTCTTC
clone_size: many; d_call: TRBD2; j_call: TRBJ2-5; v_call: TRBV5-1; cdr3_aa: CASSRTSGETQYF; cdr3_nt: TGCGCCAGCAGCAGGACTAGCGGGGAGACCCAGTACTTC
clone_size: .; d_call: TRBD2; j_call: TRBJ2-4; v_call: TRBV20-1; cdr3_aa: CSARDYQWDYQEVIQYF; cdr3_nt: TGCAGTGCTAGAGATTACCAATGGGACTACCAAGAGGTCATTCAGTACTTC
clone_size: many; d_call: TRBD2; j_call: TRBJ2-5; v_call: TRBV9; cdr3_aa: CASSVGGRREETQYF; cdr3_nt: TGTGCCAGCAGCGTAGGCGGGAGGAGGGAAGAGACCCAGTACTTC
clone_size: .; d_call: .; j_call: TRBJ1-4; v_call: TRBV5-1; cdr3_aa: CASRSEDEKLFF; cdr3_nt: TGCGCCAGCCGGTCAGAAGATGAAAAACTGTTTTTT
clone_size: .; d_call: .; j_call: TRBJ1-6; v_call: TRBV2; cdr3_aa: CASSPTGLSPLHF; cdr3_nt: TGTGCCAGCAGTCCCACAGGGCTTTCACCCCTCCACTTT
clone_size: .; d_call: .; j_call: TRBJ1-1; v_call: TRBV14; cdr3_aa: CASSQDNRVGNTEAFF; cdr3_nt: TGTGCCAGCAGCCAAGATAACAGGGTAGGGAACACTGAAGCTTTCTTT
clone_size: .; d_call: .; j_call: TRBJ2-3; v_call: TRBV10-3; cdr3_aa: CAINQGRDTDTQYF; cdr3_nt: TGTGCCATTAATCAGGGGAGAGACACAGATACGCAGTATTTT
clone_size: .; d_call: .; j_call: TRBJ1-2; v_call: TRBV5-1; cdr3_aa: CASSLELGDGYTF; cdr3_nt: TGCGCCAGCAGCTTGGAATTAGGGGATGGCTACACCTTC
clone_size: few; d_call: TRBD2; j_call: TRBJ2-7; v_call: TRBV18; cdr3_aa: CASSEHEAGAQYF; cdr3_nt: TGTGCCAGCTCAGAACATGAAGCGGGAGCGCAGTACTTC
clone_size: few; d_call: TRBD1; j_call: TRBJ1-1; v_call: TRBV6-2/TRBV6-3; cdr3_aa: CASNYDRVIVNTEAFF; cdr3_nt: TGTGCCAGCAATTACGACAGGGTGATTGTGAACACTGAAGCTTTCTTT
clone_size: .; d_call: .; j_call: TRBJ2-5; v_call: TRBV2; cdr3_aa: CASENGGLETQYF; cdr3_nt: TGTGCCAGCGAAAACGGGGGATTGGAGACCCAGTACTTC
clone_size: many; d_call: .; j_call: TRBJ1-1; v_call: TRBV28; cdr3_aa: CASSLWGSRGPSTEAFF; cdr3_nt: TGTGCCAGCAGTTTATGGGGGAGTCGGGGACCTAGCACTGAAGCTTTCTTT
clone_size: .; d_call: .; j_call: TRBJ1-2; v_call: TRBV9; cdr3_aa: CASSVATNYGYTF; cdr3_nt: TGTGCCAGCAGCGTAGCCACCAACTATGGCTACACCTTC
clone_size: few; d_call: .; j_call: TRBJ1-4; v_call: TRBV20-1; cdr3_aa: CSAIMVKRGEKLFF; cdr3_nt: TGCAGTGCTATAATGGTGAAGCGAGGTGAAAAACTGTTTTTT
clone_size: few; d_call: TRBD1; j_call: TRBJ1-4; v_call: TRBV28; cdr3_aa: CASSSGQGITNEKLFF; cdr3_nt: TGTGCCAGCAGCTCAGGACAGGGGATAACTAATGAAAAACTGTTTTTT
clone_size: few; d_call: .; j_call: TRBJ2-1; v_call: TRBV6-2/TRBV6-3; cdr3_aa: CASSYLVEQFF; cdr3_nt: TGTGCCAGCAGTTACCTGGTGGAGCAGTTCTTC
clone_size: many; d_call: .; j_call: TRBJ1-2; v_call: TRBV20-1; cdr3_aa: CSARRGNLGGYTF; cdr3_nt: TGCAGTGCTAGGCGCGGGAACCTGGGGGGCTACACCTTC
clone_size: few; d_call: .; j_call: TRBJ2-3; v_call: TRBV15; cdr3_aa: CATSRRDSHTFDTQYF; cdr3_nt: TGTGCCACCAGCAGACGGGACTCCCACACATTTGATACGCAGTATTTT
clone_size: .; d_call: .; j_call: TRBJ1-1; v_call: TRBV7-9; cdr3_aa: CASTSMEGTYSETEAFF; cdr3_nt: TGTGCCAGCACCTCGATGGAAGGGACGTATTCGGAGACTGAAGCTTTCTTT
clone_size: few; d_call: .; j_call: TRBJ2-7; v_call: TRBV29-1; cdr3_aa: CSVEVKRLDLSYEQYF; cdr3_nt: TGCAGCGTTGAAGTTAAGCGATTGGACTTGTCCTACGAGCAGTACTTC
clone_size: .; d_call: .; j_call: TRBJ2-2; v_call: TRBV7-6; cdr3_aa: CASSADMFRGELFF; cdr3_nt: TGTGCCAGCAGCGCCGACATGTTTCGCGGGGAGCTGTTTTTT
clone_size: few; d_call: .; j_call: TRBJ2-3; v_call: TRBV24-1; cdr3_aa: CATSDARTELDTDTQYF; cdr3_nt: TGTGCCACCAGTGATGCTAGGACAGAGCTAGACACAGATACGCAGTATTTT
clone_size: many; d_call: .; j_call: TRBJ2-7; v_call: TRBV20-1; cdr3_aa: CSAATPLYEQYF; cdr3_nt: TGCAGTGCCGCGACGCCGCTTTACGAGCAGTACTTC
clone_size: few; d_call: .; j_call: TRBJ2-7; v_call: TRBV7-2; cdr3_aa: CASSLGQGGGMLSYEQYF; cdr3_nt: TGTGCCAGCAGCTTGGGGCAGGGAGGGGGAATGCTCTCCTACGAGCAGTACTTC
clone_size: many; d_call: TRBD2; j_call: TRBJ2-5; v_call: TRBV12-3/TRBV12-4; cdr3_aa: CASSFSPGLAGALYQETQYF; cdr3_nt: TGTGCCAGCAGTTTTTCCCCGGGACTAGCGGGGGCGCTTTACCAAGAGACCCAGTACTTC
clone_size: .; d_call: TRBD2; j_call: TRBJ2-5; v_call: TRBV6-1; cdr3_aa: CASSLPITRGVIETQYF; cdr3_nt: TGTGCCAGCAGCCTCCCGATTACGCGGGGGGTTATAGAGACCCAGTACTTC
clone_size: many; d_call: .; j_call: TRBJ2-7; v_call: TRBV12-3/TRBV12-4; cdr3_aa: CASTPGDAIISYEQYF; cdr3_nt: TGTGCCAGCACCCCCGGGGACGCGATCATCTCCTACGAGCAGTACTTC
clone_size: .; d_call: .; j_call: TRBJ1-1; v_call: TRBV11-3; cdr3_aa: CASSRSIGTEAFF; cdr3_nt: TGTGCCAGCAGCCGATCGATTGGCACTGAAGCTTTCTTT
clone_size: many; d_call: TRBD1; j_call: TRBJ1-2; v_call: TRBV11-2; cdr3_aa: CASSFQGDYSYTF; cdr3_nt: TGTGCCAGCAGCTTCCAGGGGGACTATAGCTACACCTTC
clone_size: few; d_call: TRBD1; j_call: TRBJ1-1; v_call: TRBV7-2; cdr3_aa: CASSPGTGDTEAFF; cdr3_nt: TGTGCCAGCAGCCCTGGGACAGGGGACACTGAAGCTTTCTTT
clone_size: once; d_call: TRBD2; j_call: TRBJ2-2; v_call: TRBV2; cdr3_aa: CASRRRWGLAGAPNTGELFF; cdr3_nt: TGTGCCAGCAGACGAAGGTGGGGACTAGCGGGAGCCCCGAACACCGGGGAGCTGTTTTTT
clone_size: many; d_call: .; j_call: TRBJ2-7; v_call: TRBV7-2; cdr3_aa: CASSLAPSPYEQYF; cdr3_nt: TGTGCCAGCAGCTTAGCCCCCTCCCCCTACGAGCAGTACTTC
clone_size: .; d_call: .; j_call: TRBJ2-3; v_call: TRBV20-1; cdr3_aa: CSAPFSVADTQYF; cdr3_nt: TGCAGTGCTCCTTTTTCAGTAGCAGATACGCAGTATTTT
clone_size: .; d_call: TRBD2; j_call: TRBJ2-5; v_call: TRBV7-2; cdr3_aa: CASSPLAGEETQYF; cdr3_nt: TGTGCCAGCAGCCCCTTAGCGGGAGAAGAGACCCAGTACTTC
clone_size: few; d_call: TRBD1; j_call: TRBJ2-7; v_call: TRBV5-6; cdr3_aa: CASSGRDRTREQYF; cdr3_nt: TGTGCCAGCAGTGGCCGGGACAGGACGCGGGAGCAGTACTTC
clone_size: many; d_call: TRBD2; j_call: TRBJ2-1; v_call: TRBV7-6; cdr3_aa: CASSLLTVIAGANEQFF; cdr3_nt: TGTGCCAGCAGCCTACTCACAGTAATAGCGGGTGCCAATGAGCAGTTCTTC
clone_size: .; d_call: .; j_call: TRBJ2-1; v_call: TRBV19; cdr3_aa: CASSRSTGTRYNEQFF; cdr3_nt: TGTGCCAGTAGTAGGAGCACCGGGACACGCTACAATGAGCAGTTCTTC
clone_size: many; d_call: TRBD1; j_call: TRBJ2-1; v_call: TRBV2; cdr3_aa: CASGTRGQLTDNEQFF; cdr3_nt: TGTGCCAGCGGAACCAGGGGACAGCTGACCGACAATGAGCAGTTCTTC
clone_size: few; d_call: .; j_call: TRBJ2-3; v_call: TRBV7-9; cdr3_aa: CASSLAGGASDTQYF; cdr3_nt: TGTGCCAGCAGCTTAGCTGGGGGCGCGTCAGATACGCAGTATTTT
clone_size: many; d_call: .; j_call: TRBJ2-5; v_call: TRBV2; cdr3_aa: CASSGDYQETQYF; cdr3_nt: TGTGCCAGCAGTGGGGACTACCAAGAGACCCAGTACTTC
clone_size: many; d_call: .; j_call: TRBJ2-3; v_call: TRBV5-1; cdr3_aa: CASSSYPSSSDTQYF; cdr3_nt: TGCGCCAGCAGCTCATACCCGAGTTCGTCAGATACGCAGTATTTT